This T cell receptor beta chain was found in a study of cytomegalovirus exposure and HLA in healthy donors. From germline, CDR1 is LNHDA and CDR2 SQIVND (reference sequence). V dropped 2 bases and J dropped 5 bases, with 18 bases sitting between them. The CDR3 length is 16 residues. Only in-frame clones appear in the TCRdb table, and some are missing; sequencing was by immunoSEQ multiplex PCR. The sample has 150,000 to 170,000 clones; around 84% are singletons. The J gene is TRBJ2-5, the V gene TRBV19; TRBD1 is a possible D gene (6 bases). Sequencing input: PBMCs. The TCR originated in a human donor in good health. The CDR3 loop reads CASSISGGYRVETQYF. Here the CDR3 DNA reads TGTGCCAGTAGTATATCTGGGGGCTACAGGGTCGAGACCCAGTACTTC. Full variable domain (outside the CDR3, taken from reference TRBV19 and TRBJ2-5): DGGITQSPKYLFRKEGQNVTLSCEQNLNHDAMYWYRQDPGQGLRLIYYSQIVNDFQKGDIAEGYSVSREKKESFPLTVTSAQKNPTAFYLCASSISGGYRVETQYFGPGTRLLVL.